The subject of this entry is one T cell receptor (beta chain). The source of the sample is a study of radiotherapy plus CTLA-4 blockade in lung cancer. Across the study: Of the patients, 18% showed objective responses and about 30% attained disease control.

This CDR3 has 14 residues. Trimming left V 3 bases short and J 7 bases short, with 13 bases between. Germline loops: CDR1 SNHLY, CDR2 FYNNEI. Produced via immunoSEQ multiplex PCR; TCRdb's table is partial and in-frame only. Of about 98,000 clones in the sample, 85% to 90% were seen once. The chain couples TRBV2 to TRBJ1-5; D remains ambiguous. The sequencing here drew on peripheral blood, taken from a patient treated with radiotherapy plus ipilimumab. This clonotype was obtained from a human donor with non-small cell lung cancer that progressed on radiotherapy plus ipilimumab. CDR3 DNA sequence: TGTGCCAGCAGTGACGGCGGGAAGAGACAGCCCCAGCATTTT. Translation gives CASSDGGKRQPQHF. The variable domain in full, with the rest retrieved from reference TRBV2 and TRBJ1-5, is EPEVTQTPSHQVTQMGQEVILRCVPISNHLYFYWYRQILGQKVEFLVSFYNNEISEKSEIFDDQFSVERPDGSNFTLKIRSTKLEDSAMYFCASSDGGKRQPQHFGDGTRLSIL.